The TCR beta chain described here comes from a study of T cells after yellow fever vaccination. TCRdb reanalysed the 5' RACE reads using MiXCR and keeps one entry per CDR3 protein. The repertoire holds around 340,000 distinct CDR3 sequences, around an eighth seen once, with 3.2% in the top ten. This clonotype appeared a few times. With 1 base removed from V and 0 bases from J, the gap between germline ends came to 5 bases. The CDR3 has 13 amino acids. CDR1 is DFQATT and CDR2 is SNEGSKA in the germline V gene (reference sequence). Specimen: CD4+ T cells sorted from PBMCs, collected 15 days after the yellow fever booster vaccination. V gene TRBV20-1 combines with J gene TRBJ2-3; D is ambiguous. The source is a young man who received the YFV17D yellow fever vaccine. The CDR3 region has the DNA TGCAGTGCTAGAGTCAGCAGCACAGATACGCAGTATTTT. Translation gives CSARVSSTDTQYF.